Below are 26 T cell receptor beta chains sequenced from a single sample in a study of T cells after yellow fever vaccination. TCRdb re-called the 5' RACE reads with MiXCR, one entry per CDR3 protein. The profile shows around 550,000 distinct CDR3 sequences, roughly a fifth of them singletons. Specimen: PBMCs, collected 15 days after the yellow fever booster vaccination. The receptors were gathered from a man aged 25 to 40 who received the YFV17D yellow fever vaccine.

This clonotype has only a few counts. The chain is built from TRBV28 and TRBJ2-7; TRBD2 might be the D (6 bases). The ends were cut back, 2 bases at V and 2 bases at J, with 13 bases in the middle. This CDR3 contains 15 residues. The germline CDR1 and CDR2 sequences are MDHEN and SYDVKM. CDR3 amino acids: CASSLRASEAYEQYF. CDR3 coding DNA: TGTGCCAGCAGTTTACGGGCTAGCGAGGCCTACGAGCAGTACTTC.

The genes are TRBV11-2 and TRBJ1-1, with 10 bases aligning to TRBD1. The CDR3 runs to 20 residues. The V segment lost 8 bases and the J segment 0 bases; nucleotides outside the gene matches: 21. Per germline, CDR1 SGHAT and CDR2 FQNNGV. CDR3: CASRQYRSGTGESMNTEAFF. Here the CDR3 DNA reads TGTGCCAGCCGACAGTACCGCTCAGGGACAGGGGAATCGATGAACACTGAAGCTTTCTTT.

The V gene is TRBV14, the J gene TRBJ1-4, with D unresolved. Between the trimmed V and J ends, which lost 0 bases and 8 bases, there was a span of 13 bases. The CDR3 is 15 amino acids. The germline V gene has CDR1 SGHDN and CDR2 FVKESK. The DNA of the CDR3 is TGTGCCAGCAGCCAAGAACGCGCTGGCTACGAAAAACTGTTTTTT. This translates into CASSQERAGYEKLFF. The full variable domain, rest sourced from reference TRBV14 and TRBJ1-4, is EAGVTQFPSHSVIEKGQTVTLRCDPISGHDNLYWYRRVMGKEIKFLLHFVKESKQDESGMPNNRFLAERTGGTYSTLKVQPAELEDSGVYFCASSQERAGYEKLFFGSGTQLSVL.

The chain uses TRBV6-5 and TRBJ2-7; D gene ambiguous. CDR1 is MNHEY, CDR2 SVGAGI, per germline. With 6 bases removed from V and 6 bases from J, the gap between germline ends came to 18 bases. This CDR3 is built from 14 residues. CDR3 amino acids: CASSSRDPSGEQYF. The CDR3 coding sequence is TGTGCCAGCAGCAGTCGAGACCCCTCTGGCGAGCAGTACTTC.

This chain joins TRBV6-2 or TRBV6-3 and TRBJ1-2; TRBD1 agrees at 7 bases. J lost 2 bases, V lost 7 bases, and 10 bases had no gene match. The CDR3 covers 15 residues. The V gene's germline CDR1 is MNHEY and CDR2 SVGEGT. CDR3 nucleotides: TGTGCCAGCAACCCCGGGGGCAGGGGGAACTATGGCTACACCTTC. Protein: CASNPGGRGNYGYTF.

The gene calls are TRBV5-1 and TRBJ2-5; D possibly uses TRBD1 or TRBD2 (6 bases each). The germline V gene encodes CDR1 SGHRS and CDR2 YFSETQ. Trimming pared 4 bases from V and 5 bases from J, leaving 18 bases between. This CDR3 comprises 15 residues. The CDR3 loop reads CASSGGTPGWETQYF. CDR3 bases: TGCGCCAGCAGCGGCGGGACACCTGGTTGGGAGACCCAGTACTTC.

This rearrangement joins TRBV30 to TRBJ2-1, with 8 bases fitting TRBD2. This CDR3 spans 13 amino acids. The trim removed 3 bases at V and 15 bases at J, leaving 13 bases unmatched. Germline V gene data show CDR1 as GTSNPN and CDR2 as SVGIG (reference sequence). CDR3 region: CAWRLAGNSVLFF. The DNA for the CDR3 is TGTGCCTGGAGGTTAGCGGGAAACTCTGTTCTGTTCTTC.

CDR3 DNA sequence: TGTGCCAGCAGTATTCCGGGACTAGCGGGGGAGAGGGGGCAGTTCTTC. Encoded protein: CASSIPGLAGERGQFF. The rearrangement links TRBV6-1 to TRBJ2-1, with 14 bases that match TRBD2. The CDR3 loop spans 16 amino acids. V was pared by 5 bases and J by 12 bases, with 12 bases of the junction left unmatched. Germline V CDR1 and CDR2: MNHNS, SASEGT.

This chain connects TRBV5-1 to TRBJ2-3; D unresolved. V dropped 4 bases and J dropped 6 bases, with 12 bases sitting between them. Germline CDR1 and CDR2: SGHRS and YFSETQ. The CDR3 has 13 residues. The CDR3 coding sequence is TGCGCCAGCAGCCCCCAGAGAAGGGATACGCAGTATTTT. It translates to CASSPQRRDTQYF.

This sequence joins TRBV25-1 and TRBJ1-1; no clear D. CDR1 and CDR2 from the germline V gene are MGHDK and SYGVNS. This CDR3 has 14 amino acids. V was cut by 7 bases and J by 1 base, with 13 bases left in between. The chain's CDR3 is CASIGLAGNTEAFF. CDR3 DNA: TGTGCCAGCATCGGCCTTGCAGGGAACACTGAAGCTTTCTTT.

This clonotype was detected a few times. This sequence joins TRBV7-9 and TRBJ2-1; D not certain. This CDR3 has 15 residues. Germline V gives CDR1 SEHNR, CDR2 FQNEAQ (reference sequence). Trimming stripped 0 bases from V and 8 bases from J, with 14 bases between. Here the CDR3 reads CASSLAPFALDEQFF. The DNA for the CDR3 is TGTGCCAGCAGCTTAGCTCCCTTCGCCCTCGATGAGCAGTTCTTC.

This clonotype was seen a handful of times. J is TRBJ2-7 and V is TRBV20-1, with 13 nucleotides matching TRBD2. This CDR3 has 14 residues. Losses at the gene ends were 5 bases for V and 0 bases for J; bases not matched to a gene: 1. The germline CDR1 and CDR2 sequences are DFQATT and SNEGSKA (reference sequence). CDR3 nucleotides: TGCAGTGCTCGGACTAGCGGGAGCTCCTACGAGCAGTACTTC. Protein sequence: CSARTSGSSYEQYF.

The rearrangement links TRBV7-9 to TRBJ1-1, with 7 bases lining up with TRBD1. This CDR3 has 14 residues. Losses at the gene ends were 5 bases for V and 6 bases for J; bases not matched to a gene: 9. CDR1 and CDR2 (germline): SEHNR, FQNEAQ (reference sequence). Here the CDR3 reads CASSPVTGVAEAFF. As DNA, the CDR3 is TGTGCCAGCAGCCCCGTCACAGGGGTGGCTGAAGCTTTCTTT.

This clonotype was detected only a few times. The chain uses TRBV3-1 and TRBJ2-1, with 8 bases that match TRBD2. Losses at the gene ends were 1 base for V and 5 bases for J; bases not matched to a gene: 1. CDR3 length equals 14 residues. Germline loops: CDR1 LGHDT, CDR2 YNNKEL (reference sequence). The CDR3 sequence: CASSQGLANNEQFF. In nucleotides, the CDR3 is TGTGCCAGCAGCCAAGGACTAGCGAACAATGAGCAGTTCTTC.

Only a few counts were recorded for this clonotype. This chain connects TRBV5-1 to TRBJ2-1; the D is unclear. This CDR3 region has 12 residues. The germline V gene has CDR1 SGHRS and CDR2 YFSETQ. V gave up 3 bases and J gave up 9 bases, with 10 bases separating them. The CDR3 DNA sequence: TGCGCCAGCAGCTCCGAAAGAAGTGAGCAGTTCTTC. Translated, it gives CASSSERSEQFF.

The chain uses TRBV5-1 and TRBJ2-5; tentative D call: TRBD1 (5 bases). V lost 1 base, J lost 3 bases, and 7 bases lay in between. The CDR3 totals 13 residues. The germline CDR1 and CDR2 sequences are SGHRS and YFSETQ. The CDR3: CASSLMTEETQYF. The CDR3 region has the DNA TGCGCCAGCAGCTTGATGACAGAAGAGACCCAGTACTTC. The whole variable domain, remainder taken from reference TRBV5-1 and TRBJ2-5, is KAGVTQTPRYLIKTRGQQVTLSCSPISGHRSVSWYQQTPGQGLQFLFEYFSETQRNKGNFPGRFSGRQFSNSRSEMNVSTLELGDSALYLCASSLMTEETQYFGPGTRLLVL.

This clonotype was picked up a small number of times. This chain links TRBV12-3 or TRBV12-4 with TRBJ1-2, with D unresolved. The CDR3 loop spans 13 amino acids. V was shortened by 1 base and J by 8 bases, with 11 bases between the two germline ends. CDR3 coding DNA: TGTGCCAGCAGTTTAGGCGGTGTCGGGGGCTACACCTTC. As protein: CASSLGGVGGYTF.

CDR3 bases: TGTGCCAGCAGCTACCGGACTAGCCCAGGGGTTGGGCAGTTCTTC. It specifies CASSYRTSPGVGQFF. The chain links TRBV9 to TRBJ2-1, with TRBD2 identical over 8 bases. With 4 bases clipped from V and 12 bases from J, the junction kept 15 bases outside the gene matches. Germline V gene sequence: CDR1 SGDLS, CDR2 YYNGEE. The CDR3 covers 15 residues.

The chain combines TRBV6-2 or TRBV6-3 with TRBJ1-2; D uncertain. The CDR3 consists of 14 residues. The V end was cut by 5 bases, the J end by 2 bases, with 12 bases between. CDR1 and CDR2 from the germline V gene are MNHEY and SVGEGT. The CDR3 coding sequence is TGTGCCAGCAGTCCGGCCCGTAAAAACTATGGCTACACCTTC. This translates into CASSPARKNYGYTF.

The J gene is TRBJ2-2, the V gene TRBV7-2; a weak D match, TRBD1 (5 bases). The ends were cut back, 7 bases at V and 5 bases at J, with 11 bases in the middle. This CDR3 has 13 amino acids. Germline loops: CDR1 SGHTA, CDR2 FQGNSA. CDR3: CASTIGQTGELFF. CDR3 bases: TGTGCCAGCACCATCGGACAAACCGGGGAGCTGTTTTTT.

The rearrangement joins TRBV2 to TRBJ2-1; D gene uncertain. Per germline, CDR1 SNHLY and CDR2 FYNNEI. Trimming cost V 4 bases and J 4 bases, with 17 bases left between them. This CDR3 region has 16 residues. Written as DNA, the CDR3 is TGTGCCAGCAGTGTAGGGCCCCACTCCCTATACAATGAGCAGTTCTTC. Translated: CASSVGPHSLYNEQFF.

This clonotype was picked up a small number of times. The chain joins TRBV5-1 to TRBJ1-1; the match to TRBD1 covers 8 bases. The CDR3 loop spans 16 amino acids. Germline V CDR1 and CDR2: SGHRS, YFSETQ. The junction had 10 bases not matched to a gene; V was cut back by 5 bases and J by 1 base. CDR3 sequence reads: CASRKDRVGSNTEAFF. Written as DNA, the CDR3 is TGCGCCAGCAGGAAGGACAGGGTGGGATCGAACACTGAAGCTTTCTTT.

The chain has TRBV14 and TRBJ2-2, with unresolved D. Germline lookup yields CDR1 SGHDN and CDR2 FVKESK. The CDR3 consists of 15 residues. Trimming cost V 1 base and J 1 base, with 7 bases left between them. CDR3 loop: CASSQGGWNTGELFF. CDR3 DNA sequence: TGTGCCAGCAGCCAAGGGGGATGGAACACCGGGGAGCTGTTTTTT.

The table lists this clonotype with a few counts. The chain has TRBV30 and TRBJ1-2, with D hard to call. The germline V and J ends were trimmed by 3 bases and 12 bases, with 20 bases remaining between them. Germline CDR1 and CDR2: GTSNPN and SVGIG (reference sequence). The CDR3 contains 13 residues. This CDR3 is CAWSSDASRPHTF. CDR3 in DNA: TGTGCCTGGAGCTCGGACGCCTCCCGCCCGCACACCTTC.

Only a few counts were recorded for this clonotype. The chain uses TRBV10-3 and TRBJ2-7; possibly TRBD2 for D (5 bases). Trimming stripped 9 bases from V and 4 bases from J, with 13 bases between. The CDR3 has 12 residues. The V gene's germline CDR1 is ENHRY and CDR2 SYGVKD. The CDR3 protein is CAMGNSGYEQYF. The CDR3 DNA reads TGTGCCATGGGGAACTCGGGGTACGAGCAGTACTTC.

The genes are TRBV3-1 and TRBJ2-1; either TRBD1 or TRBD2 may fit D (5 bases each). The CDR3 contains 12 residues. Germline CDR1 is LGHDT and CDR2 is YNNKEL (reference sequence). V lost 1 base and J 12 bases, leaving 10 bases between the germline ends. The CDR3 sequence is CASSQVTRGQFF. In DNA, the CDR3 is TGTGCCAGCAGCCAAGTAACTAGGGGGCAGTTCTTC.